These 31 T cell receptor beta chains originate from one sample sequenced in a study of control samples from healthy donors and cancer patients. Measured with immunoSEQ multiplex PCR; TCRdb has only the in-frame clones, and not every one. The sample holds 100,000 to 150,000 clones, about 95% seen once. Specimen: blood. The receptors were sampled from a man aged 30-40 years in good health.

The chain employs TRBV12-3 or TRBV12-4 and TRBJ1-5; no clear D. There are 13 residues in the CDR3. V dropped 1 base and J dropped 7 bases, with 8 bases sitting between them. The CDR3 nucleotides read TGTGCCAGCAGTTTAGGGTTTTTCCAGCCCCAGCATTTT. Translation: CASSLGFFQPQHF.

The gene calls are TRBV27 and TRBJ1-6; no reliable D call. The germline gives CDR1 MNHEY, CDR2 SMNVEV (reference sequence). Trimming pared 6 bases from V and 1 base from J, leaving 13 bases between. The CDR3 consists of 16 residues. The CDR3 sequence is CASSVQTHSYNSPLHF. CDR3 in DNA: TGTGCCAGCAGCGTCCAAACTCATTCCTATAATTCACCCCTCCACTTT.

The rearrangement joins TRBV10-2 to TRBJ1-1, with D unclear. Trimming left V 2 bases short and J 1 base short, with 8 bases between. The germline gives CDR1 WSHSY, CDR2 SAAADI. This CDR3 has 14 residues. CDR3 sequence reads: CASSEGVGNTEAFF. The CDR3 DNA is TGCGCCAGCAGTGAGGGGGTGGGGAACACTGAAGCTTTCTTT.

The V and J genes are TRBV7-2 and TRBJ1-4; D remains ambiguous. V was clipped by 4 bases and J by 7 bases, with 7 bases between them. Germline CDR1 is SGHTA and CDR2 is FQGNSA. CDR3 length: 12 amino acids. The CDR3 DNA is TGTGCCAGCAGCTCAGAACGTGAAAAACTGTTTTTT. This codes for CASSSEREKLFF.

This clone showed up just once. CDR3 nucleotides: TGTGCCAGCTCACCATCAGCGGTAAAACGGGTAGATACGCAGTATTTT. Its translation is CASSPSAVKRVDTQYF. J is TRBJ2-3 and V is TRBV18, with a weak D call TRBD2 (5 bases). Germline V gene lookup returns CDR1 KGHSH and CDR2 LQKENI. V was clipped by 2 bases and J by 5 bases, with 17 bases between them. This CDR3 region has 16 residues.

The chain recombines TRBV5-6 with TRBJ1-1; 8 nucleotides match TRBD1. The length of the CDR3 is 12 residues. V was clipped by 2 bases and J by 9 bases; unmatched bases: 3. CDR1 is SGHDT, CDR2 YYEEEE, per germline. CDR3 loop: CASSFGQGKAFF. CDR3 DNA sequence: TGTGCCAGCAGCTTCGGACAGGGTAAAGCTTTCTTT.

The rearrangement joins TRBV28 to TRBJ1-2; possible D gene TRBD1, 5 bases. The germline gives CDR1 MDHEN, CDR2 SYDVKM. V gave up 6 bases and J gave up 1 base, with 27 bases separating them. CDR3 length: 19 residues. CDR3 coding DNA: TGTGCCAGCAGCCCCGAGGGTTTAGGGGTTAAAACGAATAACTATGGCTACACCTTC. Amino acid sequence: CASSPEGLGVKTNNYGYTF.

The genes are TRBV6-5 and TRBJ1-4; TRBD1 aligns across 9 bases. This CDR3 comprises 14 residues. The germline CDR1 and CDR2 sequences are MNHEY and SVGAGI. J was trimmed by 5 bases and V by 4 bases; bases with no gene match: 2. The CDR3 spells CASSLDRGNEKLFF. The CDR3 nucleotides are TGTGCCAGCAGTTTGGACAGGGGAAATGAAAAACTGTTTTTT.

The V call is TRBV19, the J call TRBJ1-1; the match to TRBD1 covers 8 bases. V lost 9 bases, J lost 4 bases, and 4 bases stayed unmatched. The CDR3 consists of 12 residues. Germline CDR1 is LNHDA and CDR2 is SQIVND (reference sequence). The CDR3 region is CASRQGPTEAFF. Here the CDR3 DNA reads TGTGCCAGCCGACAGGGGCCCACTGAAGCTTTCTTT.

The V gene is TRBV30, the J gene TRBJ1-3; D is uncertain. Germline assignment: CDR1 GTSNPN and CDR2 SVGIG (reference sequence). The CDR3 contains 14 residues. With 2 bases removed from V and 0 bases from J, the gap between germline ends came to 8 bases. The DNA for the CDR3 is TGTGCCTGGAGTCTCCTACCCTCTGGAAACACCATATATTTT. Residues: CAWSLLPSGNTIYF.

The chain is built from TRBV7-9 and TRBJ2-1, with 8 bases aligning to TRBD2. V shed 5 bases and J 4 bases; nucleotides not matched to a gene: 10. The CDR3 runs 16 residues. Germline V lookup: CDR1 SEHNR, CDR2 FQNEAQ (reference sequence). The CDR3 DNA reads as TGTGCCAGCAGCCCCACCTCCGGACTAGCTTACAATGAGCAGTTCTTC. Translation gives CASSPTSGLAYNEQFF.

The chain employs TRBV9 and TRBJ2-3; D is possibly TRBD2 (7 bases). The CDR3 covers 15 residues. Germline V gene sequence: CDR1 SGDLS, CDR2 YYNGEE. The V gene lost 2 bases and the J gene lost 4 bases, with 14 bases spanning the gap. Here the CDR3 DNA reads TGTGCCAGCAGCGTGGCGGGGGCTTTAGCAGATACGCAGTATTTT. Amino acids: CASSVAGALADTQYF.

The chain combines TRBV30 with TRBJ1-5; no clear D. The CDR3 has 13 amino acids. Germline CDR1 reads GTSNPN; CDR2 reads SVGIG (reference sequence). Trimming cost V 0 bases and J 3 bases, with 6 bases left between them. Written as DNA, the CDR3 is TGTGCCTGGAGTGTATCAGACAATCAGCCCCAGCATTTT. This codes for CAWSVSDNQPQHF.

The V gene is TRBV4-1, the J gene TRBJ2-5, with a possible D match to TRBD1 (5 bases). CDR1 MGHRA and CDR2 YSYEKL come from the germline V gene. The CDR3 loop spans 13 amino acids. Between the trimmed V and J ends, which lost 1 base and 4 bases, there was a span of 7 bases. The CDR3 here is CASSQGQGETQYF. CDR3 nucleotides: TGCGCCAGCAGCCAAGGGCAGGGAGAGACCCAGTACTTC.

This rearrangement joins TRBV4-1 to TRBJ2-7; possibly TRBD1 or TRBD2 for D (5 bases each). CDR1 MGHRA and CDR2 YSYEKL come from the germline V gene. The CDR3 spans 15 residues. The V end lost 1 base, the J end lost 0 bases, and 10 bases lay between the germline ends. The CDR3 spells CASSQGRDLSYEQYF. The DNA of the CDR3 is TGCGCCAGCAGCCAAGGCCGGGACCTCTCCTACGAGCAGTACTTC.

This clone has only one observation. The DNA for the CDR3 is TGTGCCAGCAGCTTAAAGCGGGGGACCAACAATGAGCAGTTCTTC. Translation: CASSLKRGTNNEQFF. The gene calls are TRBV5-4 and TRBJ2-1, with 8 bases fitting TRBD2. CDR1 is SGHNT and CDR2 is YYREEE in the germline V gene (reference sequence). With V trimmed by 2 bases and J by 5 bases, 6 bases remained unmatched. The CDR3 spans 15 residues.

The J gene is TRBJ1-1, the V gene TRBV30; weak D call: TRBD1 (5 bases). The germline gives CDR1 GTSNPN, CDR2 SVGIG (reference sequence). This CDR3 spans 13 amino acids. V was cut by 2 bases and J by 7 bases, with 14 bases left in between. The CDR3 is CAWSRGERFEAFF. The CDR3, as DNA: TGTGCCTGGAGTCGAGGGGAGCGTTTTGAAGCTTTCTTT.

This chain links TRBV11-2 with TRBJ1-6; 9 bases match TRBD1. CDR1 is SGHAT, CDR2 FQNNGV, per germline. The CDR3 extends over 14 amino acids. Losses at the gene ends were 5 bases for V and 7 bases for J; bases not matched to a gene: 3. CDR3 loop: CASSTTGGNSPLHF. As DNA, the CDR3 is TGTGCCAGCAGCACAACAGGGGGCAATTCACCCCTCCACTTT.

The chain couples TRBV9 to TRBJ2-5; a weak D match, TRBD2 (6 bases). This CDR3 comprises 14 residues. Per the germline V gene, CDR1 is SGDLS and CDR2 is YYNGEE. Trimming took off 5 bases at V and 1 base at J, with 12 bases between the two ends. Written as DNA, the CDR3 is TGTGCCAGCAGTTCGAGGGGACTCCAAGAGACCCAGTACTTC. Protein sequence: CASSSRGLQETQYF.

The CDR3 region is CASSYSLGSYNEQFF. The CDR3 nucleotides read TGTGCCAGCAGTTATTCTCTTGGGTCCTACAATGAGCAGTTCTTC. The chain couples TRBV6-5 to TRBJ2-1, with D uncertain. Trimming removed 3 bases at V and 1 base at J, with 10 bases between. The germline gives CDR1 MNHEY, CDR2 SVGAGI. This CDR3 has 15 residues.

The chain combines TRBV11-2 with TRBJ1-4, with D hard to call. V was trimmed by 5 bases and J by 15 bases, leaving 22 bases between them. The CDR3 runs 14 residues. Germline-derived CDR1 and CDR2 are SGHAT and FQNNGV. The CDR3 DNA is TGTGCCAGCAGCCCTGCCCCGAGGAGAGGCGGGGTGTTTTTT. It encodes CASSPAPRRGGVFF.

Notes on this clone: The identical CDR3 is also encoded by other nucleotide sequences in the sample. This chain joins TRBV5-1 and TRBJ2-5, with D unresolved. V was shortened by 0 bases and J by 2 bases, with 17 bases between the two germline ends. The CDR3 is 17 residues long. Germline V CDR1 and CDR2: SGHRS, YFSETQ. CDR3 sequence reads: CASSLGGVGPVQETQYF. The CDR3 bases are TGCGCCAGCAGCTTGGGGGGTGTTGGGCCCGTTCAAGAGACCCAGTACTTC.

The V gene is TRBV6-1, the J gene TRBJ2-7, with D maybe TRBD2 (7 bases). Between the trimmed V and J ends, which lost 2 bases and 0 bases, there was a span of 14 bases. CDR1 MNHNS and CDR2 SASEGT come from the germline V gene. The CDR3 contains 16 residues. This chain's CDR3 is CASSEWGGRGSYEQYF. The CDR3 DNA reads as TGTGCCAGCAGTGAATGGGGGGGCAGGGGCTCCTACGAGCAGTACTTC.

This rearrangement joins TRBV19 to TRBJ2-5; D is possibly TRBD2 (5 bases). Germline assignment: CDR1 LNHDA and CDR2 SQIVND (reference sequence). The CDR3 contains 13 residues. Trimming cost V 2 bases and J 5 bases, with 9 bases left between them. CDR3 DNA: TGTGCCAGTAGTATACGAGGCGGGGAGACCCAGTACTTC. Amino acids: CASSIRGGETQYF.

The J gene is TRBJ2-7, the V gene TRBV6-1; D is unclear. Germline lookup yields CDR1 MNHNS and CDR2 SASEGT. The CDR3 spans 13 residues. V lost 2 bases and J 3 bases, leaving 8 bases between the germline ends. The CDR3 loop is CASSELKYYEQYF. CDR3 nucleotide sequence: TGTGCCAGCAGTGAACTGAAGTACTACGAGCAGTACTTC.

This clone occurred once. This chain links TRBV18 with TRBJ1-3; D unresolved. Looked up from germline, CDR1 is KGHSH and CDR2 is LQKENI. The CDR3 contains 15 residues. V was cut by 2 bases and J by 0 bases, with 8 bases left in between. The CDR3 DNA reads as TGTGCCAGCTCACCAGTGGGCGGCTCTGGAAACACCATATATTTT. Amino acids: CASSPVGGSGNTIYF.

This clone was seen a single time. The chain joins TRBV7-8 to TRBJ1-1; 9 bases are shared with TRBD1. CDR3 length: 14 residues. In germline, CDR1 is SGHVS, CDR2 FQNEAQ. Germline trimming cut 4 bases from V and 1 base from J; bases unmatched to any gene: 1. Here the CDR3 DNA reads TGTGCCAGCAGCTCGACAGGGGGGAACACTGAAGCTTTCTTT. Protein sequence: CASSSTGGNTEAFF.

This chain connects TRBV7-8 to TRBJ1-2; 7 nucleotides align to TRBD1. CDR1 is SGHVS and CDR2 is FQNEAQ in the germline V gene. The CDR3 totals 15 residues. After removal of 6 bases from V and 8 bases from J, the junction contained 15 bases not matched to a gene. The CDR3 DNA follows: TGTGCCAGCAGACCGATACCAGGGACAGATTTCGGCTACACCTTC. Protein product: CASRPIPGTDFGYTF.

This sequence joins TRBV11-2 and TRBJ1-1; D is perhaps TRBD1 (5 bases). CDR1 is SGHAT and CDR2 is FQNNGV in the germline V gene. This CDR3 comprises 16 residues. V lost 4 bases to trimming and J lost 11 bases, with 26 bases between them. CDR3 sequence: CASSSITLTTRDGAFF. CDR3 sequence (DNA): TGTGCCAGCAGCTCGATTACTCTCACGACGAGGGACGGGGCTTTCTTT.

The rearrangement links TRBV19 to TRBJ2-7, with no clear D. Germline V gene sequence: CDR1 LNHDA, CDR2 SQIVND (reference sequence). This CDR3 has 12 amino acids. Trimming took off 5 bases at V and 4 bases at J, with 9 bases between the two ends. In DNA form, the CDR3 reads TGTGCCAGTAGTGGCATGGAGTACGAGCAGTACTTC. It translates to CASSGMEYEQYF.

The chain recombines TRBV7-2 with TRBJ2-5; D may be TRBD1 or TRBD2 (5 bases each). The CDR3 covers 13 residues. V shed 2 bases and J shed 4 bases, with 8 bases lying between them. CDR1 and CDR2 (germline): SGHTA, FQGNSA. CDR3 sequence (DNA): TGTGCCAGCAGCTTATTCGGGACAGAGACCCAGTACTTC. Encoded protein: CASSLFGTETQYF.